The 8 T cell receptor beta chains given below trace back to one sample, sequenced in a study of cytomegalovirus exposure and HLA in healthy donors. This PCR relied on a set of 60 Vbeta primers and 13 Jbeta primers. Some clones are missing from TCRdb's copy, which holds only in-frame ones; the method was immunoSEQ multiplex PCR. The profile covers 75,000 to 100,000 clones, with around 80% appearing a single time and under 5.5% taken by the ten largest. Material: PBMCs. The receptors were gathered from a man aged 35-49 years in good health and CMV-seropositive.

V and J are TRBV18 and TRBJ1-1, with TRBD1 matching 9 bases. J gave up 5 bases and V 5 bases, and 3 bases lay outside the gene matches. Germline CDR1 KGHSH, CDR2 LQKENI. This CDR3 comprises 13 residues. The DNA for the CDR3 is TGTGCCAGCTCAACGGGACAGGGAACTGAAGCTTTCTTT. This sequence encodes CASSTGQGTEAFF. Looking up the rest from reference TRBV18 and TRBJ1-1 gives the full variable domain: NAGVMQNPRHLVRRRGQEARLRCSPMKGHSHVYWYRQLPEEGLKFMVYLQKENIIDESGMPKERFSAEFPKEGPSILRIQQVVRGDSAAYFCASSTGQGTEAFFGQGTRLTVV.

The gene calls are TRBV2 and TRBJ1-2; possible D gene TRBD1, 5 bases. There are 15 residues in the CDR3. V dropped 4 bases and J dropped 4 bases, with 16 bases sitting between them. Looked up from germline, CDR1 is SNHLY and CDR2 is FYNNEI. CDR3 bases: TGTGCCAGCAGTGGGGGCAGGGATTTTGTCTATGGCTACACCTTC. Translating it yields CASSGGRDFVYGYTF. The complete variable domain, with remaining parts taken from reference TRBV2 and TRBJ1-2, reads EPEVTQTPSHQVTQMGQEVILRCVPISNHLYFYWYRQILGQKVEFLVSFYNNEISEKSEIFDDQFSVERPDGSNFTLKIRSTKLEDSAMYFCASSGGRDFVYGYTFGSGTRLTVV.

This chain connects TRBV4-1 to TRBJ2-6, with a weak D call TRBD1 (6 bases). The V gene's germline CDR1 is MGHRA and CDR2 YSYEKL. V was pared by 2 bases and J by 0 bases, with 11 bases between. The CDR3 has 17 amino acids. In DNA, the CDR3 is TGCGCCAGCAGCCAAAGGGGGACGAGCTCTGGGGCCAACGTCCTGACTTTC. This translates into CASSQRGTSSGANVLTF.

The chain employs TRBV4-2 and TRBJ2-1, with a tentative D call TRBD2 (6 bases). Germline loops: CDR1 LGHNA, CDR2 YNFKEQ. Trimming took off 4 bases at V and 9 bases at J, with 16 bases between the two ends. The CDR3 is 14 amino acids. CDR3 residues: CASSPMTLAREQFF. For the CDR3, the DNA is TGTGCCAGCAGCCCAATGACTCTAGCGCGTGAGCAGTTCTTC.

V gene TRBV5-1 combines with J gene TRBJ1-2; maybe TRBD1 (5 bases). From germline, CDR1 is SGHRS and CDR2 YFSETQ. The CDR3 is 16 amino acids. V was trimmed by 4 bases and J by 6 bases, leaving 22 bases between them. CDR3 in amino acids: CASSTDPTAGRDGYTF. As DNA, the CDR3 is TGCGCCAGCAGCACAGATCCCACCGCGGGGCGGGATGGCTACACCTTC.

This chain links TRBV6-1 with TRBJ2-5; maybe TRBD2 (6 bases). The V and J ends lost 3 bases and 2 bases respectively, with 10 bases between them. CDR1 and CDR2 (germline): MNHNS, SASEGT. This CDR3 comprises 14 residues. CDR3 nucleotide sequence: TGTGCCAGCAGTGATAGCGGACCACAAGAGACCCAGTACTTC. Its translation: CASSDSGPQETQYF.

J is TRBJ2-7 and V is TRBV5-6; no clear D gene. This CDR3 contains 13 residues. V was shortened by 2 bases and J by 6 bases, with 12 bases between the two germline ends. Per the germline V gene, CDR1 is SGHDT and CDR2 is YYEEEE. The CDR3 loop reads CASSFQHLSEQYF. The CDR3 DNA reads as TGTGCCAGCAGCTTCCAACACCTCAGCGAGCAGTACTTC.

V and J are TRBV7-2 and TRBJ2-7; 8 nucleotides agree with TRBD1. Per germline, CDR1 SGHTA and CDR2 FQGNSA. V shed 2 bases, J shed 2 bases, and the junction held 2 bases outside the gene matches. The CDR3 is 14 amino acids. CDR3 loop: CASSLSRGPYEQYF. As DNA, the CDR3 is TGTGCCAGCAGCTTAAGCAGGGGGCCCTACGAGCAGTACTTC.